This TCR beta chain was captured in a study of regulatory T cells in long-lasting Graves disease. Regarding the study as a whole: Lower TCR diversity characterized persistent Graves' patients relative to newly diagnosed patients.

Time point indicated: newly diagnosed GD, antithyroid drugs for less than 3 months. Scientists built the TCR library using RNA that was extracted from PBMCs. Library construction for TCR beta used iRepertoire HTBI primers and Arm-PCR of CDR3 regions. TCRdb processed the multiplex PCR reads anew with MiXCR; each CDR3 protein has one entry. The sample yields some 350,000 distinct CDR3 sequences, roughly 17% seen once. Looked up from germline, CDR1 is SNHLY and CDR2 is FYNNEI. Between the trimmed V and J ends, which lost 7 bases and 5 bases, there was a span of 12 bases. The CDR3 spans 12 residues. Comments on this clonotype: Its antigen is currently unknown. A read error may explain this, as a much larger clone is one base away.

This sample also appeared in a second study, on T cells in Graves' hyperthyroidism and ophthalmopathy. That publication notes: The HTBI primer set was used in a first-round RT-PCR of the TCR CDR3.

This sequence was found in a woman under 30 with Graves disease. Sequences were derived from peripheral blood mononuclear cells (PBMCs), sampled at new diagnosis, from a patient treated with antithyroid drugs. This chain connects TRBV2 to TRBJ2-7; no clear D gene. The CDR3 loop reads CASKVVTDEQYF. For the CDR3, the DNA is TGTGCCAGCAAGGTCGTGACGGACGAGCAGTACTTC.